Listed below are T cell receptor beta chains from one sample, sequenced in a study of T-cell memory formation after mild COVID-19. TCRdb ran MiXCR on the 5' RACE reads and lists one entry per CDR3 protein. The table lists about 450,000 distinct CDR3 sequences, about a quarter of them singletons. Sequencing was carried out using PBMCs or a T cell subset sorted from them (not recorded which). These receptors were obtained from an adult woman who had mild COVID-19 (a few samples of this study predate the infection). Cell type and time point are not known. Both conserved end residues are part of each CDR3. A D gene is named only where the DNA matches it firmly. Only part of the rows carry a size: once, few, many, or a class if the clone is expanded.

>TRBJ2-1|.|TRBV5-5|few
CASSYPGHVNEQFF
TGTGCCAGCAGTTACCCGGGACACGTGAATGAGCAGTTCTTC
>TRBJ1-4|TRBD1|TRBV7-2|many
CASSAGDRTNEKLFF
TGTGCCAGCAGCGCGGGGGACAGAACTAATGAAAAACTGTTTTTT
>TRBJ1-2|TRBD1|TRBV18|.
CASSQGQGDGYTF
TGTGCCAGCTCACAGGGACAGGGCGATGGCTACACCTTC
>TRBJ2-7|.|TRBV20-1|.
CSARGQQDSYEQYF
TGCAGTGCTAGGGGGCAACAGGACTCCTACGAGCAGTACTTC
>TRBJ2-3|TRBD2|TRBV5-1|.
CASRLAVGDTQYF
TGCGCCAGCCGACTAGCGGTTGGAGATACGCAGTATTTT
>TRBJ2-7|.|TRBV30|.
CAWKGGHYEQYF
TGTGCCTGGAAAGGGGGGCACTACGAGCAGTACTTC
>TRBJ2-1|TRBD2|TRBV24-1|.
CATRVTSGREGEQFF
TGTGCCACCAGGGTCACTAGCGGGAGGGAAGGGGAGCAGTTCTTC
>TRBJ2-1|TRBD2|TRBV2|few
CASSEWLREGLNNEQFF
TGTGCCAGCAGTGAATGGTTGCGGGAGGGCCTCAACAATGAGCAGTTCTTC
>TRBJ2-7|TRBD2|TRBV3-1|many
CASSQLLTSGSSYEQYF
TGTGCCAGCAGCCAACTACTGACTAGCGGATCCTCCTACGAGCAGTACTTC
>TRBJ1-5|TRBD1|TRBV20-1|few
CSAGQGAQNQPQHF
TGCAGTGCGGGGCAGGGGGCGCAGAATCAGCCCCAGCATTTT
>TRBJ2-7|.|TRBV12-3/TRBV12-4|.
CASSFGQPYEQYF
TGTGCCAGCAGTTTCGGACAGCCCTACGAGCAGTACTTC
>TRBJ1-1|.|TRBV5-1|.
CASSSYTGNTEAFF
TGCGCCAGCAGCTCATACACGGGGAACACTGAAGCTTTCTTT
>TRBJ2-7|TRBD2|TRBV25-1|.
CASSEGRASGRLDF
TGTGCCAGCAGTGAGGGGAGGGCTAGCGGGAGATTGGACTTC
>TRBJ1-1|.|TRBV20-1|.
CSARVGGWGNTEAFF
TGCAGTGCTAGAGTTGGAGGGTGGGGGAACACTGAAGCTTTCTTT
>TRBJ1-5|.|TRBV25-1|.
CASSESGADYSNQPQHF
TGTGCCAGCAGTGAATCAGGGGCCGATTATAGCAATCAGCCCCAGCATTTT
>TRBJ2-1|.|TRBV20-1|.
CSVAPALQSYNEQFF
TGCAGTGTCGCACCGGCTCTCCAATCCTACAATGAGCAGTTCTTC
>TRBJ2-2|.|TRBV14|.
CASSLDWVGNTGELFF
TGTGCCAGCAGCCTAGACTGGGTTGGGAACACCGGGGAGCTGTTTTTT
>TRBJ2-7|TRBD1|TRBV12-3/TRBV12-4|.
CASSPWTGGNEQYF
TGTGCCAGCAGTCCGTGGACAGGGGGCAATGAGCAGTACTTC
>TRBJ2-7|.|TRBV19|.
CASGRTSVPHEQYF
TGTGCCAGTGGACGGACCTCCGTGCCCCACGAGCAGTACTTC
>TRBJ1-1|.|TRBV19|.
CAVKRTEMNTEAFF
TGTGCCGTAAAGAGGACGGAGATGAACACTGAAGCTTTCTTT
>TRBJ2-5|TRBD1|TRBV12-3/TRBV12-4|.
CASRALTGGNTQYF
TGTGCCAGCAGGGCCCTTACAGGGGGCAACACCCAGTACTTC
>TRBJ1-1|TRBD1|TRBV6-5|.
CASSYSNRGPNTEAFF
TGTGCCAGCAGTTACTCCAACAGGGGTCCCAACACTGAAGCTTTCTTT